The 20 T cell receptor beta chains in this list originate from one sample, sequenced in a study of cytotoxic CD8 clonotypes in ibrutinib-treated CLL. The repertoire was sequenced with immunoSEQ multiplex PCR; TCRdb's copy has only in-frame clones and lacks some. Here the sample spans some 63,000 clones, 75% to 95% being singletons. The material was PBMCs, obtained after 12 months of ibrutinib treatment. All receptors derive from a human donor with chronic lymphocytic leukemia.

This clone was seen only once. The chain has TRBV10-2 and TRBJ1-1; D may be TRBD1 (5 bases). V gave up 3 bases and J gave up 4 bases, with 12 bases separating them. CDR3 length: 14 amino acids. Germline CDR1 reads WSHSY; CDR2 reads SAAADI. The CDR3, as DNA: TGCGCCAGCAGTGATATCCTGGGGGGCACTGAAGCTTTCTTT. Its translation is CASSDILGGTEAFF.

The table lists this clone with a count of one. CDR3 protein: CASSLTGTGDTEAFF. The CDR3 DNA reads TGTGCCAGCAGCCTGACAGGGACAGGGGACACTGAAGCTTTCTTT. This chain links TRBV11-3 with TRBJ1-1, with 10 positions matching TRBD1. Looked up from germline, CDR1 is SGHNT and CDR2 is YENEEA. V shed 5 bases, J shed 3 bases, and the junction held 6 bases outside the gene matches. CDR3 length: 15 residues.

The chain links TRBV28 to TRBJ1-1; D uncertain. The ends were cut back, 4 bases at V and 7 bases at J, with 10 bases in the middle. CDR3 size: 12 residues. Germline CDR1 is MDHEN and CDR2 is SYDVKM. DNA of the CDR3: TGTGCCAGCAGTTATCTCGGGATTGAAGCTTTCTTT. Its translation: CASSYLGIEAFF.

The chain has TRBV27 and TRBJ1-3; D is perhaps TRBD1 (6 bases). From germline, CDR1 is MNHEY and CDR2 SMNVEV (reference sequence). The CDR3 totals 22 residues. Trimming removed 0 bases at V and 3 bases at J, with 30 bases between. Here the CDR3 reads CASSLSETENEYREGGGNTIYF. In nucleotides, the CDR3 is TGTGCCAGCAGTTTATCGGAAACAGAGAACGAATACAGGGAGGGAGGTGGAAACACCATATATTTT.

CDR3 bases: TGTGCCAGCAGCTTAGTCAGCGGGAGCGAGCAGTACTTC. It is translated as CASSLVSGSEQYF. The rearrangement uses TRBV7-2 and TRBJ2-7, with 8 nucleotides matching TRBD2. The CDR3 covers 13 residues. Trimming cost V 1 base and J 6 bases; bases outside gene matches: 2. Looked up from germline, CDR1 is SGHTA and CDR2 is FQGNSA.

The chain joins TRBV15 to TRBJ2-7, with D perhaps TRBD2 (5 bases). V was shortened by 5 bases and J by 3 bases, with 11 bases between the two germline ends. Germline assignment: CDR1 LNHNV and CDR2 YYDKDF (reference sequence). This CDR3 has 13 residues. The CDR3 reads CATSSNRDYEQYF. The CDR3 DNA is TGTGCCACCAGCTCAAACCGGGACTACGAGCAGTACTTC.

The chain employs TRBV7-3 and TRBJ2-4; TRBD1 matches at 7 bases. The CDR3 spans 15 residues. Trimming took 4 bases from V and 5 from J; bases not matched to a gene: 8. Germline assignment: CDR1 SGHTA and CDR2 FQGTGA. In nucleotides, the CDR3 is TGTGCCAGCAGCTCGTCGACAGGGTCCCAAAACATTCAGTACTTC. Its translation is CASSSSTGSQNIQYF.

The chain couples TRBV30 to TRBJ2-1; 13 bases are shared with TRBD2. V shed 3 bases, J shed 5 bases, and the junction held 1 base outside the gene matches. This CDR3 has 14 amino acids. Germline lookup yields CDR1 GTSNPN and CDR2 SVGIG (reference sequence). This chain's CDR3 is CAWRLAGGNNEQFF. The CDR3 coding sequence is TGTGCCTGGAGACTAGCGGGAGGGAACAATGAGCAGTTCTTC.

The chain links TRBV5-1 to TRBJ2-2; TRBD1 is a possible D gene (5 bases). V gave up 4 bases and J gave up 3 bases, with 10 bases separating them. The CDR3 consists of 14 residues. In germline, CDR1 is SGHRS, CDR2 YFSETQ. This CDR3 reads CASSLGLDTGELFF. The CDR3 DNA reads TGCGCCAGCAGCCTGGGGCTAGACACCGGGGAGCTGTTTTTT.

The chain recombines TRBV11-3 with TRBJ2-6, with TRBD1 matching over 8 bases. V gave up 4 bases and J gave up 0 bases; unmatched junction bases: 11. The CDR3 extends over 19 amino acids. Germline V gives CDR1 SGHNT, CDR2 YENEEA. The CDR3 spells CASSSPTGDAFSGANVLTF. The CDR3 DNA sequence: TGTGCCAGCAGCTCACCGACAGGGGACGCGTTCTCTGGGGCCAACGTCCTGACTTTC.

This chain links TRBV10-3 with TRBJ2-1, with TRBD2 identical over 8 bases. V gave up 2 bases and J gave up 7 bases; unmatched junction bases: 16. In germline, CDR1 is ENHRY, CDR2 SYGVKD. This CDR3 has 18 residues. CDR3 sequence reads: CAISEGLAGDVRRNEQFF. CDR3 bases: TGTGCCATCAGTGAGGGGCTAGCGGGCGACGTACGTCGGAATGAGCAGTTCTTC.

This chain joins TRBV19 and TRBJ1-2; TRBD1 agrees at 7 bases. Germline assignment: CDR1 LNHDA and CDR2 SQIVND (reference sequence). The junction had 4 bases not matched to a gene; V was cut back by 5 bases and J by 4 bases. The CDR3 consists of 13 residues. CDR3 sequence reads: CASSLRDSYGYTF. The CDR3 DNA follows: TGTGCCAGTAGTCTCCGGGACAGCTATGGCTACACCTTC.

CDR3 region: CASSQALAGGRETQYF. The CDR3, as DNA: TGTGCCAGCAGCCAAGCATTAGCGGGAGGTAGGGAGACCCAGTACTTC. The J gene is TRBJ2-5, the V gene TRBV4-2; 10 bases are a match to TRBD2. The CDR3 spans 16 residues. Looked up from germline, CDR1 is LGHNA and CDR2 is YNFKEQ. J gave up 5 bases and V 1 base, and 7 bases lay outside the gene matches.

This chain uses TRBV9 with TRBJ1-2; D unclear. Germline-derived CDR1 and CDR2 are SGDLS and YYNGEE. V was cut by 0 bases and J by 4 bases, with 10 bases left in between. The CDR3 has 14 amino acids. The CDR3 DNA is TGTGCCAGCAGCGTAGGTCCAGGCCCCTATGGCTACACCTTC. Translation: CASSVGPGPYGYTF.

The chain is built from TRBV19 and TRBJ2-6; 7 bases align to TRBD2. The CDR3 is made up of 19 amino acids. Germline CDR1 LNHDA, CDR2 SQIVND (reference sequence). With V trimmed by 10 bases and J by 0 bases, 18 bases remained unmatched. CDR3 in amino acids: CATTLHLPGGSSGANVLTF. The CDR3 bases are TGTGCCACTACGCTCCATCTCCCTGGCGGGAGCTCTGGGGCCAACGTCCTGACTTTC.

The gene calls are TRBV2 and TRBJ1-1; 10 nucleotides match TRBD1. This CDR3 has 13 residues. Losses at the gene ends were 9 bases for V and 3 bases for J; bases not matched to a gene: 4. Germline V gives CDR1 SNHLY, CDR2 FYNNEI. For the CDR3, the DNA is TGTGCCAGAGACAGGGGGCGGGACACTGAAGCTTTCTTT. Protein sequence: CARDRGRDTEAFF.

The chain links TRBV2 to TRBJ2-5; 7 nucleotides align to TRBD2. Germline CDR1 is SNHLY and CDR2 is FYNNEI. With V trimmed by 10 bases and J by 5 bases, 16 bases remained unmatched. This CDR3 contains 15 residues. In DNA form, the CDR3 reads TGTGCCACTGGGGAGTGGCGGGAGCTTAGTGAGACCCAGTACTTC. It translates to CATGEWRELSETQYF.

This chain links TRBV28 with TRBJ2-7; 8 bases agree with TRBD1. The CDR3 length is 14 residues. The germline V gene encodes CDR1 MDHEN and CDR2 SYDVKM. Trimming cost V 6 bases and J 3 bases; bases outside gene matches: 7. The CDR3 sequence: CASRMGQAVYEQYF. CDR3 nucleotides: TGTGCCAGCAGGATGGGACAGGCGGTCTACGAGCAGTACTTC.

With respect to this clone: An end of the junction differs from the germline gene, which may be a read error. V usage is TRBV7-7 and J usage is TRBJ2-3; D is perhaps TRBD2 (6 bases). The CDR3 is 15 amino acids. Germline V lookup: CDR1 SSHAT, CDR2 FNYEAQ (reference sequence). CDR3 bases: TGTGCTAGCAGCTTGACCTGGAGGGCCGGAGATACGCAGTATTTT. Encoded protein: CASSLTWRAGDTQYF.

V usage is TRBV10-2 and J usage is TRBJ2-1; 8 nucleotides align to TRBD2. Trimming at V came to 2 bases and at J to 4 bases, leaving 13 bases not matched to a gene. Germline V CDR1 and CDR2: WSHSY, SAAADI. The CDR3 loop spans 18 amino acids. In DNA form, the CDR3 reads TGCGCCAGCAGTGAGGCGCCACAGCTAGCGGGTATATACAATGAGCAGTTCTTC. It encodes CASSEAPQLAGIYNEQFF.